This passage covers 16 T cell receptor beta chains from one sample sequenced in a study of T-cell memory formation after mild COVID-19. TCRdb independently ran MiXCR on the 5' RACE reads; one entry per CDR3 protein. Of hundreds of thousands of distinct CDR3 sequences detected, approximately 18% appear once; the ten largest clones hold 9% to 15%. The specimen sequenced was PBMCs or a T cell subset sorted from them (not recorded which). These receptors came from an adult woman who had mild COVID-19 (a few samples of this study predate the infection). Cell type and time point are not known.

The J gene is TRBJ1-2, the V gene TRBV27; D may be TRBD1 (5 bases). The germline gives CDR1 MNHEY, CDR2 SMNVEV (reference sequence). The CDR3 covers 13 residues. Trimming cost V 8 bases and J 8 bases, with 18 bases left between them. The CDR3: CASGKTGLGGYTF. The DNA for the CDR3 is TGTGCCAGCGGTAAAACAGGCCTAGGCGGCTACACCTTC.

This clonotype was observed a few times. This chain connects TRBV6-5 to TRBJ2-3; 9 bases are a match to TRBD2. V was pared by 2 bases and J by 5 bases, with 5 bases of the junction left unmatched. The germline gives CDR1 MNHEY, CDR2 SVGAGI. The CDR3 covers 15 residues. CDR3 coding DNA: TGTGCCAGCAGTTACAGGCGGGGGGGCCTAGATACGCAGTATTTT. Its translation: CASSYRRGGLDTQYF.

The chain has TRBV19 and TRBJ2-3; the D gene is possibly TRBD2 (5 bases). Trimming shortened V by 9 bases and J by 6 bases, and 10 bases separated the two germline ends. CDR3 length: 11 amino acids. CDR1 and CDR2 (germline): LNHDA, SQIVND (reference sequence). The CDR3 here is CASSTRDTQYF. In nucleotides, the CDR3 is TGTGCCAGCAGCACTAGGGATACGCAGTATTTT.

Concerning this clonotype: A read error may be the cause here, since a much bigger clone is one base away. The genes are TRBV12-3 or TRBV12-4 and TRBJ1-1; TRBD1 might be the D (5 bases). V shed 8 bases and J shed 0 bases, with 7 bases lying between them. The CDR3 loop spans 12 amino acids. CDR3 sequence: CASEGLNTEAFF. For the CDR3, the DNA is TGTGCCAGCGAGGGGTTGAACACTGAAGCTTTCTTT.

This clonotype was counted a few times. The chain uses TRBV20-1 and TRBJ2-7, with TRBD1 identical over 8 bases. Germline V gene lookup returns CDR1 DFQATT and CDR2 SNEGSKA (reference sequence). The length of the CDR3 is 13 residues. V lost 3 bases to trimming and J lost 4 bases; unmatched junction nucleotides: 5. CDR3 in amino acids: CSASRDRNYEQYF. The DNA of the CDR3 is TGCAGTGCTAGCAGGGACAGGAATTACGAGCAGTACTTC.

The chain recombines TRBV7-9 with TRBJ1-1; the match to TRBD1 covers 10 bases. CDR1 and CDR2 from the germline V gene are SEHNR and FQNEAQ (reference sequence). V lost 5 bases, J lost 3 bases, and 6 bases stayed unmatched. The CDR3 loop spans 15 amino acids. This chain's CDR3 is CASSLGQGVYTEAFF. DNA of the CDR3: TGTGCCAGCAGCCTCGGACAGGGGGTATACACTGAAGCTTTCTTT.

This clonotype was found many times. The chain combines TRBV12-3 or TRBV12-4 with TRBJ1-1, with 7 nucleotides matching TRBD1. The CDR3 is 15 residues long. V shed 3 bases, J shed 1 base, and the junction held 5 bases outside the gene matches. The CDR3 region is CASSLRQGENTEAFF. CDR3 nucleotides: TGTGCCAGCAGTTTGCGACAGGGTGAGAACACTGAAGCTTTCTTT.

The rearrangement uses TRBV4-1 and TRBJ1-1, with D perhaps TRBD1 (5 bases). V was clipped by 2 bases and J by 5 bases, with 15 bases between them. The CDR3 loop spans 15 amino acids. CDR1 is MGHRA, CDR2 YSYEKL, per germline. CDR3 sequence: CASSQPTYGGTEAFF. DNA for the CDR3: TGCGCCAGCAGCCAACCAACGTACGGGGGAACTGAAGCTTTCTTT.

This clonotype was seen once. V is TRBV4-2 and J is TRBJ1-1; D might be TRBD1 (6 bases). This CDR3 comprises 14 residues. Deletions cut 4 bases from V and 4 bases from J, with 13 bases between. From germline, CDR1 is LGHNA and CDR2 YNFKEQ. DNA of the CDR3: TGTGCCAGCAGCCGGGGGGGAGGGGGCACTGAAGCTTTCTTT. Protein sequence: CASSRGGGGTEAFF.

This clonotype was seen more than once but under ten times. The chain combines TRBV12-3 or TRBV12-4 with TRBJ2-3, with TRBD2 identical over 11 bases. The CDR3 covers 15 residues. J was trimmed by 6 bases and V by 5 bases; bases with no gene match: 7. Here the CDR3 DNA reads TGTGCCAGCAGTCTCTCCGGGACTAGCGGCGATACGCAGTATTTT. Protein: CASSLSGTSGDTQYF.

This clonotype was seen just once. CDR3 sequence: CASSVRDRTNEKLFF. The DNA for the CDR3 is TGTGCCAGCAGCGTCAGGGACAGAACTAATGAAAAACTGTTTTTT. The chain is built from TRBV9 and TRBJ1-4; 7 positions match TRBD1. V gave up 2 bases and J gave up 1 base; unmatched junction bases: 2. The CDR3 covers 15 residues. Germline V CDR1 and CDR2: SGDLS, YYNGEE.

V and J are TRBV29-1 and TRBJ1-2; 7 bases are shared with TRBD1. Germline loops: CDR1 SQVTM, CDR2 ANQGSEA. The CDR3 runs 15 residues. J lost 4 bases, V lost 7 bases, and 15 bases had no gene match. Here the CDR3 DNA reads TGCAGCGCCGAAGGGTTGACAGGGCGACCCTATGGCTACACCTTC. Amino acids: CSAEGLTGRPYGYTF.

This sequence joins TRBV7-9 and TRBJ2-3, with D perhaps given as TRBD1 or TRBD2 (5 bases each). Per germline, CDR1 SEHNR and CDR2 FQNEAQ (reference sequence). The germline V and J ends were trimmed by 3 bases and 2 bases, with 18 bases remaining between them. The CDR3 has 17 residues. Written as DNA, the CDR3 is TGTGCCAGCAGCTTTAACGCCAGGGAGAGTCACACAGATACGCAGTATTTT. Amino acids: CASSFNARESHTDTQYF.

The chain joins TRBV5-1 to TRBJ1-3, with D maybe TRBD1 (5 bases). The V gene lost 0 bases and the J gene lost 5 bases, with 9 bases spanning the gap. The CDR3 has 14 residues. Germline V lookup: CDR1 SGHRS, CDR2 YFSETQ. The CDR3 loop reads CASSLVQERNTIYF. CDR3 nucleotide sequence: TGCGCCAGCAGCTTGGTACAGGAACGAAACACCATATATTTT.

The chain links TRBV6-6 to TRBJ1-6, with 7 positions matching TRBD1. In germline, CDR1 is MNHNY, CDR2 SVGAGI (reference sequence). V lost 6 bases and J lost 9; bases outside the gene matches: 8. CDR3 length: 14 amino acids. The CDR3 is CASRYAQGGSPLHF. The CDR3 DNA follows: TGTGCCAGCAGATACGCCCAGGGGGGTTCACCCCTCCACTTT.

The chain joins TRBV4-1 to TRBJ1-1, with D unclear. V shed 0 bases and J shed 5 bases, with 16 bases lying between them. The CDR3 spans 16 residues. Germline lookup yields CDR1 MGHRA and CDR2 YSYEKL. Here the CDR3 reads CASSQDRVPPQTEAFF. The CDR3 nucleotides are TGCGCCAGCAGCCAAGATAGGGTCCCACCTCAAACTGAAGCTTTCTTT.